This TCR beta chain was identified during a study of control samples from healthy donors and cancer patients. Assay used: immunoSEQ multiplex PCR; TCRdb lists only in-frame clones, some missing. The data contain 84,000 or so clones, roughly 91% of them seen just once; the ten biggest clones take up 17%. The sequence came from a man aged 50-59 years in good health. Sequencing was carried out using blood.

In DNA, the CDR3 is TGTGCCAGCAGGGGGCAGGGGGCGCTGAACACTGAAGCTTTCTTT. Translation gives CASRGQGALNTEAFF. This chain connects TRBV6-5 to TRBJ1-1; 8 bases line up with TRBD1. The CDR3 extends over 15 amino acids. Looked up from germline, CDR1 is MNHEY and CDR2 is SVGAGI. The J segment lost 0 bases and the V segment lost 6 bases, leaving 6 bases of the junction unmatched.